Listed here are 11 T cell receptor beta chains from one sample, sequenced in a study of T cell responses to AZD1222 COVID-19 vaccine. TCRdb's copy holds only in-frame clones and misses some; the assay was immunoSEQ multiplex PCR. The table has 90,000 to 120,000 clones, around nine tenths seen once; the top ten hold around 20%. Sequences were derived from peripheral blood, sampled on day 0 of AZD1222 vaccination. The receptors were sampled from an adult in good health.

The CDR3 spells CAWGLEVYEQYF. DNA for the CDR3: TGTGCCTGGGGACTAGAGGTCTACGAGCAGTACTTC. The chain has TRBV30 and TRBJ2-7; 7 bases fit TRBD2. Germline CDR1 GTSNPN, CDR2 SVGIG (reference sequence). CDR3 size: 12 residues. V trimming: 5 bases; J trimming: 3 bases; junction bases outside the gene matches: 4.

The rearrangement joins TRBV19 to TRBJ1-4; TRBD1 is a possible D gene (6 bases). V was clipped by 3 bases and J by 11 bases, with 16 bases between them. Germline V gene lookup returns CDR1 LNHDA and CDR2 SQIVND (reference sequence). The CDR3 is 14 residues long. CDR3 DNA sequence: TGTGCCAGTAGTATGGGGGCAGAAGGAAGTAAACTGTTTTTT. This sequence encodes CASSMGAEGSKLFF. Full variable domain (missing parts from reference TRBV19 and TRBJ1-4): DGGITQSPKYLFRKEGQNVTLSCEQNLNHDAMYWYRQDPGQGLRLIYYSQIVNDFQKGDIAEGYSVSREKKESFPLTVTSAQKNPTAFYLCASSMGAEGSKLFFGSGTQLSVL.

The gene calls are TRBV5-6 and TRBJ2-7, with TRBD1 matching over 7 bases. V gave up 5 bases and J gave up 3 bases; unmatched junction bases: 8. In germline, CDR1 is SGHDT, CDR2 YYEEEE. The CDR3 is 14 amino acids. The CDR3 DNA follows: TGTGCCAGCAGTATCCGGGACAGTTTCTACGAGCAGTACTTC. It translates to CASSIRDSFYEQYF.

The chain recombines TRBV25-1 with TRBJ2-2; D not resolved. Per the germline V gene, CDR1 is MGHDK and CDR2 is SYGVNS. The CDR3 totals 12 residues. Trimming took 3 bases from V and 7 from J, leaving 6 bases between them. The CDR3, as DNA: TGTGCCAGCAGTGACTGGGGCGGGGAGCTGTTTTTT. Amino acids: CASSDWGGELFF.

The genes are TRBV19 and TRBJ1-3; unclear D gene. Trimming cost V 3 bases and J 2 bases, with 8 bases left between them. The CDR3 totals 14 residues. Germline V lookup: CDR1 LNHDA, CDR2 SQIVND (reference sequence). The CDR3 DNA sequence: TGTGCCAGTAGTATGCTACGGCCTGGAAACACCATATATTTT. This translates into CASSMLRPGNTIYF. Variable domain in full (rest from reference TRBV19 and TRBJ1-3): DGGITQSPKYLFRKEGQNVTLSCEQNLNHDAMYWYRQDPGQGLRLIYYSQIVNDFQKGDIAEGYSVSREKKESFPLTVTSAQKNPTAFYLCASSMLRPGNTIYFGEGSWLTVV.

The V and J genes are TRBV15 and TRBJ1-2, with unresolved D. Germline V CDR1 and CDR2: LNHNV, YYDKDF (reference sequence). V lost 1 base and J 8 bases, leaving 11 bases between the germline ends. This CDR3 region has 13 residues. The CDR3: CATSRGGVGGYTF. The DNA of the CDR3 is TGTGCCACCAGCAGAGGCGGGGTAGGGGGCTACACCTTC.

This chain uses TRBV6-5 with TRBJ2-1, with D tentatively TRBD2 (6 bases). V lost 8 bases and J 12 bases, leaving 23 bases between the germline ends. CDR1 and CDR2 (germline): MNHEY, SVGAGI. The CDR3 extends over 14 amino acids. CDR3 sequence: CASCWSGTNSGQFF. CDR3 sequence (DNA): TGTGCCAGCTGTTGGTCAGGAACCAATAGCGGGCAGTTCTTC.

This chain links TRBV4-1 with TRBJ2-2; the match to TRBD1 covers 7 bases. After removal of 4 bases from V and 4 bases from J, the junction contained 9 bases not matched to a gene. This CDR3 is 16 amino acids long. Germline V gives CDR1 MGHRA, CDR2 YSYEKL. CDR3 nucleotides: TGCGCCAGCAGCCCTTTAAAGACAGGGACCACCGGGGAGCTGTTTTTT. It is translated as CASSPLKTGTTGELFF.

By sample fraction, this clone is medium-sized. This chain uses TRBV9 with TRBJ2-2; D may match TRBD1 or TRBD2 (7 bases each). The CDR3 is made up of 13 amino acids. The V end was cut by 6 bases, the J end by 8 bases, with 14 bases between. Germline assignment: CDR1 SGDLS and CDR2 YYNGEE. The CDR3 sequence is CASTQGGSGELFF. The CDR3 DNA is TGTGCCAGCACCCAGGGGGGGTCGGGGGAGCTGTTTTTT.

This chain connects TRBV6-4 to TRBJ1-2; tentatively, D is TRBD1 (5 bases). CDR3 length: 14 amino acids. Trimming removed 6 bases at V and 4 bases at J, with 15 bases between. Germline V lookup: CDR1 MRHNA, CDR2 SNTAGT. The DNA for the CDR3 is TGTGCCAGCAGCCAAGAGCCAGGGACCTATGGCTACACCTTC. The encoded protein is CASSQEPGTYGYTF.

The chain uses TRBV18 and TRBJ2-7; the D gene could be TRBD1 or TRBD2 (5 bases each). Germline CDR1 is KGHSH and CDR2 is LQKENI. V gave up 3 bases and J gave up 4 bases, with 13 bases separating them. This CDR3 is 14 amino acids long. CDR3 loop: CASSPYKGEYEQYF. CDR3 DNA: TGTGCCAGCTCACCCTACAAAGGGGAGTACGAGCAGTACTTC.